Listed below are T cell receptor beta chains from one sample, sequenced in a study of T cell changes during pregnancy in multiple sclerosis. The protocol was immunoSEQ multiplex PCR, while the TCRdb copy is restricted to in-frame clones and leaves out a portion. This table has some 17,000 clones, around 82% appearing once. The sample here was CD8+ T cells from peripheral blood mononuclear cells, taken in the third trimester of pregnancy. The receptors originated from a female donor in good health, enrolled as a control in a pregnancy study. Both conserved end residues are trimmed from each CDR3. Fields, in order: J gene, V gene, CDR3 protein.

TRBJ2-5 TRBV2 ASGLAGVIQETQY
TRBJ1-3 TRBV19 ATQARGSGNTIY
TRBJ1-4 TRBV4-1 ASSQGTATNEKLF
TRBJ2-5 TRBV6-1 ASRAAGLKQETQY
TRBJ2-1 TRBV4-3 ASSQVENIGYAV
TRBJ1-2 TRBV14 ASSQERNYGYT
TRBJ1-1 TRBV12-5 ASGFSRYTEAF
TRBJ2-3 TRBV7-9 ASSRSGTGGRDTQY
TRBJ2-1 TRBV29-1 SVGVGLHNEQF
TRBJ2-7 TRBV19 ASSIESGDLRTRSYEQY
TRBJ2-7 TRBV7-9 ASSQNARGSGYEQY
TRBJ1-1 TRBV5-4 ASSLARQGSTEAF
TRBJ2-1 TRBV19 ASSPASGSKYNEQF
TRBJ1-3 TRBV9 ASSVLDRGRAGDTIY
TRBJ2-7 TRBV7-6 ASSSDIAHLEQY
TRBJ2-1 TRBV7-8 ASSLFSDEQF
TRBJ2-3 TRBV12-5 ASGLPQGAWWDTQY
TRBJ2-1 TRBV5-6 ASSQQGLFEQF
TRBJ1-1 TRBV7-6 ASSLALGGNTEAF
TRBJ2-3 TRBV19 ASNDYTDTQY
TRBJ2-7 TRBV7-2 ASSQGQGYLEQY
TRBJ2-1 TRBV2 ASSEMGQEVNEQF
TRBJ2-5 TRBV4-3 ASSQDLGGGEGETQY
TRBJ2-7 TRBV7-2 ASSLGRGNSYEQY
TRBJ2-2 TRBV30 AWSATLEVTGELF
TRBJ2-7 TRBV9 ASSVGGGTSSYEQY
TRBJ2-1 TRBV7-8 ASSPGLAGYNEQF
TRBJ1-2 TRBV2 ASSDSGTVYGYT
TRBJ2-1 TRBV13 ASSPRLSLNEQF
TRBJ2-5 TRBV30 AWCALGAGTQY
TRBJ1-2 TRBV9 ATYREAYGYT
TRBJ1-6 TRBV19 ASQGRDYSPLH
TRBJ2-3 TRBV2 ASGEGQGGEDTQY
TRBJ1-2 TRBV19 ASSIATVTNYGYT
TRBJ1-2 TRBV30 AWSVPVNYGYT
TRBJ1-5 TRBV6-1 ASRQGYSNQPQH
TRBJ1-2 TRBV10-3 AIRQGAGYT
TRBJ1-1 TRBV19 ASSIPGTGRLNTEAF
TRBJ1-2 TRBV11-2 ASSLVLNPDYGYT
TRBJ2-3 TRBV7-9 ASSQGSGGEDTQY
TRBJ2-7 TRBV7-6 ASSSRTGLPYEQY
TRBJ2-1 TRBV15 ATSRDSRKVPAENEQF
TRBJ2-1 TRBV5-6 ASSPQGRVYNEQF
TRBJ2-3 TRBV7-9 ASSLAGSSTDTQY
TRBJ2-7 TRBV11-2 ASSSLAGEFYEQY